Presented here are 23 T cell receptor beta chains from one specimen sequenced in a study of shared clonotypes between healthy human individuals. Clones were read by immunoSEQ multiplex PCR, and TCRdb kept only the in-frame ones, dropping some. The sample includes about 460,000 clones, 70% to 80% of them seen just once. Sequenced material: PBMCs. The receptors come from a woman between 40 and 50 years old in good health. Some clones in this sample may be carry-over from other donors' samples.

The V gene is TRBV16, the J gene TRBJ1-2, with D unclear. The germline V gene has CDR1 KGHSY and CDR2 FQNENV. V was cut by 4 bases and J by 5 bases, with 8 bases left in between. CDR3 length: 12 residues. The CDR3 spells CASSLDRYGYTF. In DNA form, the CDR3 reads TGTGCCAGCAGCCTCGATCGGTATGGCTACACCTTC. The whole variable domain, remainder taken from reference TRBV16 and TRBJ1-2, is GEEVAQTPKHLVRGEGQKAKLYCAPIKGHSYVFWYQQVLKNEFKFLISFQNENVFDETGMPKERFSAKCLPNSPCSLEIQATKLEDSAVYFCASSLDRYGYTFGSGTRLTVV.

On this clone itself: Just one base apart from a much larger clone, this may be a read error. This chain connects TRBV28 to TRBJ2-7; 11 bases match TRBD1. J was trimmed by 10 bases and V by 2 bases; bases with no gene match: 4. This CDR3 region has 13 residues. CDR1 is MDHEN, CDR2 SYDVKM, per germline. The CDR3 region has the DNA TGTGCCAGCAGTTTAGGGACAGGGGGGCAACAGTACTTC. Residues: CASSLGTGGQQYF.

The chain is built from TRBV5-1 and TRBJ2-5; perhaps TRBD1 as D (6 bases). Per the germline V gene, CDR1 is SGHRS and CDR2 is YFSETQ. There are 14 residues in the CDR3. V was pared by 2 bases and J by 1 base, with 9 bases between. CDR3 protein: CASSFNRAQETQYF. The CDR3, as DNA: TGCGCCAGCAGCTTTAACAGGGCCCAAGAGACCCAGTACTTC. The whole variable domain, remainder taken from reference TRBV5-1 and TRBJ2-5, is KAGVTQTPRYLIKTRGQQVTLSCSPISGHRSVSWYQQTPGQGLQFLFEYFSETQRNKGNFPGRFSGRQFSNSRSEMNVSTLELGDSALYLCASSFNRAQETQYFGPGTRLLVL.

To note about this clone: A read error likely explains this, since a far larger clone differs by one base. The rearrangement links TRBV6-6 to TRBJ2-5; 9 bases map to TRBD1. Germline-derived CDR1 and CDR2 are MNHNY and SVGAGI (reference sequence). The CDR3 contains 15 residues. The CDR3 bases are TGTGCCAGCAGTCACTCGGGACAGGGCTGGGAGACCCAGTACTTC. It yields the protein CASSHSGQGWETQYF.

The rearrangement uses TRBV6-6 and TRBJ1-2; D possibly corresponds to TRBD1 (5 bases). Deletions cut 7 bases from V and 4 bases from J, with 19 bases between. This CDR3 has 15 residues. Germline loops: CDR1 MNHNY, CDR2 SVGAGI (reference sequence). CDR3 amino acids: CASTHVQTVFYGYTF. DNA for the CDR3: TGTGCCAGCACCCACGTTCAGACAGTGTTCTATGGCTACACCTTC.

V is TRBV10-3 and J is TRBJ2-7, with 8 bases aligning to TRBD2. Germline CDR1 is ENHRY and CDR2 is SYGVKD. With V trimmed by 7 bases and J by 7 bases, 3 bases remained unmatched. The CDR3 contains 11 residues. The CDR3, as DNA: TGTGCCATCAAGCGGGAGTATGAGCAGTACTTC. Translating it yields CAIKREYEQYF.

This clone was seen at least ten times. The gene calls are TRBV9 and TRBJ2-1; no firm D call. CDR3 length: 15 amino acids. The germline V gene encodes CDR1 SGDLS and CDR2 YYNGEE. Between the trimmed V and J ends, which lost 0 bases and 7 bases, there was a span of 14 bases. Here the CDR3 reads CASSVEAQLRNEQFF. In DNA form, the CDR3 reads TGTGCCAGCAGCGTAGAGGCCCAGCTTCGGAATGAGCAGTTCTTC.

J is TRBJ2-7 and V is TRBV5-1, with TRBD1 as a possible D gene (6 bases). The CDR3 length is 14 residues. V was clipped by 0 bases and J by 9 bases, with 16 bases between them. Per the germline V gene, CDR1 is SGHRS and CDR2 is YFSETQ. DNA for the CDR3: TGCGCCAGCAGCTTGGAAGTAGGGGGAATAGGGCAGTACTTC. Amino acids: CASSLEVGGIGQYF. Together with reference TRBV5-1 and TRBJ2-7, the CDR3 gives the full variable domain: KAGVTQTPRYLIKTRGQQVTLSCSPISGHRSVSWYQQTPGQGLQFLFEYFSETQRNKGNFPGRFSGRQFSNSRSEMNVSTLELGDSALYLCASSLEVGGIGQYFGPGTRLTVT.

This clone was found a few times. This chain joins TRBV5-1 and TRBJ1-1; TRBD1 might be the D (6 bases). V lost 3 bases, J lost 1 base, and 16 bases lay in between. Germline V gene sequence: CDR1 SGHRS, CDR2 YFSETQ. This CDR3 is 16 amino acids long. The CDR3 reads CASSSGPGVRNTEAFF. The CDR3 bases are TGCGCCAGCAGCTCCGGGCCAGGGGTTCGGAACACTGAAGCTTTCTTT.

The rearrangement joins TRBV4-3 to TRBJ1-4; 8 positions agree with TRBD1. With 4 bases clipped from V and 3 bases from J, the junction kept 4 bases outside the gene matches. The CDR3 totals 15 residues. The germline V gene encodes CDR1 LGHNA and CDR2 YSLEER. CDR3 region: CASSPGQGPNEKLFF. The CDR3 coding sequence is TGCGCCAGCAGCCCCGGACAGGGTCCTAATGAAAAACTGTTTTTT.

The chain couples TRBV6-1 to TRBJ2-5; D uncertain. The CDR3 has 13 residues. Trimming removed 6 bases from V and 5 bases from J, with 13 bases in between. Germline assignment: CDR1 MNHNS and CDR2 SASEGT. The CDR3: CASRYEGRETQYF. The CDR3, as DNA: TGTGCCAGCAGGTACGAAGGGCGGGAGACCCAGTACTTC.

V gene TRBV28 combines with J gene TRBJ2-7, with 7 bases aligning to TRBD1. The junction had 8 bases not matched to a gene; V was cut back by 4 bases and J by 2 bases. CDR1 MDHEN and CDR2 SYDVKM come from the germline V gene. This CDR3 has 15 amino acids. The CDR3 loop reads CASSSPSGQTYEQYF. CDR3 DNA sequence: TGTGCCAGCAGTTCCCCTTCGGGACAGACCTACGAGCAGTACTTC.

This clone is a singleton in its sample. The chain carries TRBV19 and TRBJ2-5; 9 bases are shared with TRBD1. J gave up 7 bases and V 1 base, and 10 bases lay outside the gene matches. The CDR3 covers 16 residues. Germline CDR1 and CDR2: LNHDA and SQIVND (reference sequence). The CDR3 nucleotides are TGTGCCAGTAGTATAGGGGGACAGGGTGGGCGAATGACCCAGTACTTC. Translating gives CASSIGGQGGRMTQYF.

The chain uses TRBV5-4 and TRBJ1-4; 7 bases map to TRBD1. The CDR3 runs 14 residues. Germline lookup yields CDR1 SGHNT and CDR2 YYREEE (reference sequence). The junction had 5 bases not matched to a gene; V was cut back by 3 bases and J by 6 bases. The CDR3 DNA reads TGTGCCAGCAGCTCCAACAGGGGTGATGAAAAACTGTTTTTT. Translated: CASSSNRGDEKLFF.

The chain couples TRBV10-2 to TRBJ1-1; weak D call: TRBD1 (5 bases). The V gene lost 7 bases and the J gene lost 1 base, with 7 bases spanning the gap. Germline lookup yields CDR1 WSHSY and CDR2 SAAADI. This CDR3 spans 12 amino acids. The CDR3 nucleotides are TGCGCCAGCATCGGGGGGAACACTGAAGCTTTCTTT. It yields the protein CASIGGNTEAFF.

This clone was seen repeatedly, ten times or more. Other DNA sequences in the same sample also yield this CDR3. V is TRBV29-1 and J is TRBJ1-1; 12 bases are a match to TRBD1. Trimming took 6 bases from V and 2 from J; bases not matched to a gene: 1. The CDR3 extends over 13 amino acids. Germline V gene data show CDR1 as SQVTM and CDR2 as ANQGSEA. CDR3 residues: CSVGTGGNTEAFF. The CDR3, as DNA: TGCAGCGTGGGGACAGGGGGCAACACTGAAGCTTTCTTT. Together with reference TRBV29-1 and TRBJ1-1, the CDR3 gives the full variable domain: SAVISQKPSRDICQRGTSLTIQCQVDSQVTMMFWYRQQPGQSLTLIATANQGSEATYESGFVIDKFPISRPNLTFSTLTVSNMSPEDSSIYLCSVGTGGNTEAFFGQGTRLTVV.

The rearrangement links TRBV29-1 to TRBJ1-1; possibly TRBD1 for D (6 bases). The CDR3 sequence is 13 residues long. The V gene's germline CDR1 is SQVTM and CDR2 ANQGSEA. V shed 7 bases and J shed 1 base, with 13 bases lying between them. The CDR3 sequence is CSAKGQQNTEAFF. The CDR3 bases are TGCAGCGCAAAAGGACAGCAGAACACTGAAGCTTTCTTT.

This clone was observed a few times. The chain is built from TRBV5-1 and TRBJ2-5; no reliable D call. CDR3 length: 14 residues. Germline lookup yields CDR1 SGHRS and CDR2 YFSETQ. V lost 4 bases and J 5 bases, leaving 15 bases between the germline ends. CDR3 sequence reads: CASSAGVAGETQYF. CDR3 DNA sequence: TGCGCCAGCAGCGCCGGAGTGGCCGGGGAGACCCAGTACTTC.

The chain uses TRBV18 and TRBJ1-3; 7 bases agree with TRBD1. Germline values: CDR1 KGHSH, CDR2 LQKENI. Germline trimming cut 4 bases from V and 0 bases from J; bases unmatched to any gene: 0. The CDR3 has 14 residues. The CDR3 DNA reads TGTGCCAGCTCACGGGACAGCTCTGGAAACACCATATATTTT. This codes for CASSRDSSGNTIYF.

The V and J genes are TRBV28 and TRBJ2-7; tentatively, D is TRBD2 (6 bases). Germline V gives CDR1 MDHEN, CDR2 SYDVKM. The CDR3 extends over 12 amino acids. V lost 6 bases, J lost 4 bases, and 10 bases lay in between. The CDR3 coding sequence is TGTGCCAGCAGAACGGGAGAGTACGAGCAGTACTTC. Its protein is CASRTGEYEQYF.

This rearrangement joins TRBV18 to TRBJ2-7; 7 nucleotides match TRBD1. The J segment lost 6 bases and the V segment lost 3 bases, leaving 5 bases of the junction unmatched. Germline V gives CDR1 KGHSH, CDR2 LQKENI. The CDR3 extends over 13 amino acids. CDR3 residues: CASSPGQGVEQYF. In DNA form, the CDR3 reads TGTGCCAGCTCACCGGGGCAGGGGGTCGAGCAGTACTTC.

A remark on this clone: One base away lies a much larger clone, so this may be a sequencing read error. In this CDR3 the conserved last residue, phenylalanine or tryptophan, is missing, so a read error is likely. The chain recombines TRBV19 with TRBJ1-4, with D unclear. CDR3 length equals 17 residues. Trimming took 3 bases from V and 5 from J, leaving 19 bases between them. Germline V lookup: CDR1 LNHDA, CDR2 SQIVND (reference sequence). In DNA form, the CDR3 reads TGTGCCAGTAGTATCCCATACGTCCCCGGCCGGAATGAAAAACTGTTTCTT. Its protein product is CASSIPYVPGRNEKLFL.

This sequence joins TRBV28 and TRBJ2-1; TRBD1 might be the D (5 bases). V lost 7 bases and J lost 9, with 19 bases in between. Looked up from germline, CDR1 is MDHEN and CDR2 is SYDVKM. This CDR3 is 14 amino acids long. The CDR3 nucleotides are TGTGCCAGCATACAACAGGTTTCAGTGGGTGAGCAGTTCTTC. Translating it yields CASIQQVSVGEQFF.